This T cell receptor beta chain was sequenced in a study of T cell changes during pregnancy in multiple sclerosis. TCRdb's table, derived via immunoSEQ multiplex PCR, lists solely in-frame clones and lacks some. The table includes 30,000 to 45,000 clones, around 92% detected once. The sequence was obtained from a female donor with multiple sclerosis, enrolled in a pregnancy study. Specimen: PBMCs (not recorded whether the cells were cultured).

The CDR3 DNA reads as TGTGCCAGCAGCCAAGGAGTTGGGACAGTTCTCGCCTACGAGCAGTACTTC. It is translated as CASSQGVGTVLAYEQYF. The V call is TRBV4-2, the J call TRBJ2-7; 7 positions match TRBD1. The germline V gene has CDR1 LGHNA and CDR2 YNFKEQ. The length of the CDR3 is 17 residues. V lost 1 base and J lost 2; bases outside the gene matches: 11.